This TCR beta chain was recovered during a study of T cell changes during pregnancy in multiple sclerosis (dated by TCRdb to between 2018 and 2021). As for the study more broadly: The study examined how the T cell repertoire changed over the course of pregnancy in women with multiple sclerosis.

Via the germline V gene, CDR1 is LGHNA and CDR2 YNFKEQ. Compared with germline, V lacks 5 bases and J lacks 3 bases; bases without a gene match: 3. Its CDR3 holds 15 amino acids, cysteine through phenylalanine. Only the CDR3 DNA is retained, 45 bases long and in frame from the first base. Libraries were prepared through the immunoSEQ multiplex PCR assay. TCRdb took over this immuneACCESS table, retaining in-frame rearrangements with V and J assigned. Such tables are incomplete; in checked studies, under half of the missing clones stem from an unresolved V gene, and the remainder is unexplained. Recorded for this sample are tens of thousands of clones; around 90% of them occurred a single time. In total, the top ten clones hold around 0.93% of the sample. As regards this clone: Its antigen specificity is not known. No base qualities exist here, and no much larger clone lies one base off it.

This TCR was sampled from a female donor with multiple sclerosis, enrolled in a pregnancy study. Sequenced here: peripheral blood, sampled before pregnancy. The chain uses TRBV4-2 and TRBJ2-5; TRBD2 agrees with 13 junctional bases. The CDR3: CASSSGTSGEETQYF. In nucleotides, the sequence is TGTGCCAGCAGCTCCGGGACTAGCGGGGAAGAGACCCAGTACTTC.